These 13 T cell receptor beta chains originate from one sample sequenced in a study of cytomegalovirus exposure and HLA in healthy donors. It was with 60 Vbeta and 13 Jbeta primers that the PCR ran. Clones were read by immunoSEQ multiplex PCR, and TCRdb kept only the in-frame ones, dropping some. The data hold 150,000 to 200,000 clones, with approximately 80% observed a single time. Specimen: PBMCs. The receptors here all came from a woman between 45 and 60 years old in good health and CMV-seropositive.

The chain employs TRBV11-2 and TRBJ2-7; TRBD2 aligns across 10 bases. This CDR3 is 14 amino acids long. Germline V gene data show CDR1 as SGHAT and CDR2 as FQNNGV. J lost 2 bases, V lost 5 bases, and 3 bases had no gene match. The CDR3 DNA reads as TGTGCCAGCAGCCCGAGCGGGGGGGCCTACGAGCAGTACTTC. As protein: CASSPSGGAYEQYF.

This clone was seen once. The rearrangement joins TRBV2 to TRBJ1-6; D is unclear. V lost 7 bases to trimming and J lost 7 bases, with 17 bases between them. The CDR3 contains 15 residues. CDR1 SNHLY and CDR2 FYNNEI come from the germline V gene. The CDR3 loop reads CASIFRAGGNSPLHF. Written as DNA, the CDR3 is TGTGCCAGCATTTTCCGAGCGGGAGGGAATTCACCCCTCCACTTT.

CDR3 protein: CATERDTEAFF. For the CDR3, the DNA is TGTGCCACCGAGAGGGACACTGAAGCTTTCTTT. The chain is built from TRBV6-6 and TRBJ1-1, with D unclear. Trimming shortened V by 10 bases and J by 3 bases, and 9 bases separated the two germline ends. The CDR3 extends over 11 amino acids. Per germline, CDR1 MNHNY and CDR2 SVGAGI (reference sequence).

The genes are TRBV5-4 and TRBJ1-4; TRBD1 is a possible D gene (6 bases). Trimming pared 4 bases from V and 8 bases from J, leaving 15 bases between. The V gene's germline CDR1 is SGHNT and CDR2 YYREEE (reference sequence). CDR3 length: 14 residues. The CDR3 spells CASSLRDKEEKLFF. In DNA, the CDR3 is TGTGCCAGCAGCCTCCGGGACAAGGAGGAAAAACTGTTTTTT.

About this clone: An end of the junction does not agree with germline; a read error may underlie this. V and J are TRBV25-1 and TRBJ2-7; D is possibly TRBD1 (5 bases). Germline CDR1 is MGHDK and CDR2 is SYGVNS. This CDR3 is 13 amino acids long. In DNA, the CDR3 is TGTGCCAGCAGTGAACAGTTCCAGGGCGAGCGGTACTTC. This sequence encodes CASSEQFQGERYF.

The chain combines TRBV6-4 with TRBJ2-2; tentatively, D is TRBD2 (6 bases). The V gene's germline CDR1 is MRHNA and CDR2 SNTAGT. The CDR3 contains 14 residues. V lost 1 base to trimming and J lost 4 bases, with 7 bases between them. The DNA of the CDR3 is TGTGCCAGCAGTGACTTCGGGGGCACCGGGGAGCTGTTTTTT. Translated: CASSDFGGTGELFF.

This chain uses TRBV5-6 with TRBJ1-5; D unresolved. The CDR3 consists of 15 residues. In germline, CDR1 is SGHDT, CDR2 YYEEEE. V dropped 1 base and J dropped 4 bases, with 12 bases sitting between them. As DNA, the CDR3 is TGTGCCAGCAGCTTGAGGCAGGCAACTAATCAGCCCCAGCATTTT. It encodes CASSLRQATNQPQHF.

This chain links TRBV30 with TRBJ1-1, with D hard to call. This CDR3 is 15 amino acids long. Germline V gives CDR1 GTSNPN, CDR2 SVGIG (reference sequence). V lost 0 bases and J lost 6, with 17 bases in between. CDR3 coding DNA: TGTGCCTGGAGTGTACTAGGAACCGGGCCACCTGAAGCTTTCTTT. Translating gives CAWSVLGTGPPEAFF.

CDR3: CASKLTAESSGANVLTF. Written as DNA, the CDR3 is TGTGCCAGCAAGCTGACAGCTGAAAGCTCTGGGGCCAACGTCCTGACTTTC. This chain joins TRBV5-5 and TRBJ2-6; a weak D match, TRBD1 (5 bases). Germline assignment: CDR1 SGHKS and CDR2 YYEKEE (reference sequence). The CDR3 length is 17 residues. Between the trimmed V and J ends, which lost 6 bases and 0 bases, there was a span of 16 bases.

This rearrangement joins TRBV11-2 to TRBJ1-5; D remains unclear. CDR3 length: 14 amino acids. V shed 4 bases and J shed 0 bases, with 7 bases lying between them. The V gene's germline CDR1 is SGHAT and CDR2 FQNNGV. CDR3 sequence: CASSYTSSNQPQHF. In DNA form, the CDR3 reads TGTGCCAGCAGCTACACCTCTAGCAATCAGCCCCAGCATTTT.

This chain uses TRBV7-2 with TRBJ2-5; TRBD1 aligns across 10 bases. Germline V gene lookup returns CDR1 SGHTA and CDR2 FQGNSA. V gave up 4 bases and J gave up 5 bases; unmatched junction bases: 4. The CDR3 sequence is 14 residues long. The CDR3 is CASSWDRGRETQYF. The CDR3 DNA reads TGTGCCAGCAGCTGGGACAGGGGCCGGGAGACCCAGTACTTC.

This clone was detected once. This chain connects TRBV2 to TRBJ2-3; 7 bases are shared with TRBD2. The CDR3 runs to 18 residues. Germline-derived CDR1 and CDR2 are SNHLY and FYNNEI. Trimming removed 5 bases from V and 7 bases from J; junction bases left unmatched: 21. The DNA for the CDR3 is TGTGCCAGCAGTCCCGGTTGGGACTACAAGCGGGGTGACCATACGCAGTATTTT. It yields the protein CASSPGWDYKRGDHTQYF.

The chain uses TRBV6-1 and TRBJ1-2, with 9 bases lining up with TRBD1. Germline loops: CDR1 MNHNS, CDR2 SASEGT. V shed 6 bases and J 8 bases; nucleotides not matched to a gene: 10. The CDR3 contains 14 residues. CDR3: CASRRTGGREGYTF. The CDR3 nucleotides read TGTGCCAGCAGAAGAACAGGGGGCCGGGAGGGCTACACCTTC.